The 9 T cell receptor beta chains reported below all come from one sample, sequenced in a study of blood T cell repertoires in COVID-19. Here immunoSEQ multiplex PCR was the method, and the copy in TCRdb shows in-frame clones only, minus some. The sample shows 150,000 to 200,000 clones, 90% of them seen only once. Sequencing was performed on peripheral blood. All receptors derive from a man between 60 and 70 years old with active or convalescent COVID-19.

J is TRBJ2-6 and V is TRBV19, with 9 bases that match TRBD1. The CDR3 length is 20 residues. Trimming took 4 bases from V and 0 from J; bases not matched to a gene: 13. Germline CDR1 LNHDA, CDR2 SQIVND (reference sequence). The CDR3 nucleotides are TGTGCCAGTAGTACCTACCCTCCGGGACAGGGTGGCTCTGGGGCCAACGTCCTGACTTTC. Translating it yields CASSTYPPGQGGSGANVLTF.

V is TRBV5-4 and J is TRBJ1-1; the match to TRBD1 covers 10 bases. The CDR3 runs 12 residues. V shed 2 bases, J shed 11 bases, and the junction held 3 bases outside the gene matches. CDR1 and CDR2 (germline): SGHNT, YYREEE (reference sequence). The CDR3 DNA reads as TGTGCCAGCAGCTTTGAGGACAGGGGGGCTTTCTTT. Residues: CASSFEDRGAFF.

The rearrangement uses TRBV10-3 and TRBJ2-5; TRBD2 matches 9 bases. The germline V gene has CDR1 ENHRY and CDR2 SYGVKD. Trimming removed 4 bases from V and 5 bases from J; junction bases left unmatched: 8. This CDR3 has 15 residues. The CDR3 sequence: CAISGSGGLDETQYF. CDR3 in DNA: TGTGCCATCAGTGGTAGCGGGGGATTGGATGAGACCCAGTACTTC.

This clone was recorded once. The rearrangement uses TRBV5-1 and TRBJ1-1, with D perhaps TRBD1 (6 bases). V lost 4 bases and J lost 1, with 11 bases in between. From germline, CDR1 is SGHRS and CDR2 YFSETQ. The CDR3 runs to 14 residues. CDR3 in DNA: TGCGCCAGCAGCCCGGACAGCCCGAACACTGAAGCTTTCTTT. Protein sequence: CASSPDSPNTEAFF.

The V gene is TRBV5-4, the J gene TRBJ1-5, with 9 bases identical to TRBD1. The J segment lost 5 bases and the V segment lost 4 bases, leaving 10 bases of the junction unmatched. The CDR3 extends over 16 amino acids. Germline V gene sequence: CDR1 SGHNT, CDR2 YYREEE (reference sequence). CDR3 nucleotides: TGTGCCAGCAGCCCAGCTCCGGGACAGGGATATCAGCCCCAGCATTTT. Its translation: CASSPAPGQGYQPQHF.

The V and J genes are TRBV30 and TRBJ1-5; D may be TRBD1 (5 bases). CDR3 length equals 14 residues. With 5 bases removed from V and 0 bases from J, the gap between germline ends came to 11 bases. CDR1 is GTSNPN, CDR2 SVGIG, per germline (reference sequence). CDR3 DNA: TGTGCCTGGGACTTCGGGGGTAGCAATCAGCCCCAGCATTTT. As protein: CAWDFGGSNQPQHF.

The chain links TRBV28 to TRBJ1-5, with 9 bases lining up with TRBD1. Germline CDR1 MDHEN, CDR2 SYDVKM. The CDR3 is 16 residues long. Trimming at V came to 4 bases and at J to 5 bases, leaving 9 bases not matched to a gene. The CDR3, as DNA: TGTGCCAGCAGTTCTCAACCGGGACAGGGACATCAGCCCCAGCATTTT. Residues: CASSSQPGQGHQPQHF.

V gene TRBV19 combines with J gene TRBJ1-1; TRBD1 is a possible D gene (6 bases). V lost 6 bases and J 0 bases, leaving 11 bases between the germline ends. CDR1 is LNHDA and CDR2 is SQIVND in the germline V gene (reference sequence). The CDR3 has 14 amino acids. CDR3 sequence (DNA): TGTGCCAGTAGCCTCAGGGGCATGAACACTGAAGCTTTCTTT. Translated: CASSLRGMNTEAFF.

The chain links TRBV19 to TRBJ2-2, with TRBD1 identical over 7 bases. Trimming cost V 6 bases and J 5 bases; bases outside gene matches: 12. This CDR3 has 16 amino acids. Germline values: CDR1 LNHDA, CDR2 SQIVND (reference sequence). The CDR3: CASSSPTGAGTGELFF. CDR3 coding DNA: TGTGCCAGTAGCTCCCCCACAGGGGCTGGAACCGGGGAGCTGTTTTTT.